Reported below is one T cell receptor (beta chain). This sample is drawn from a study of blood T cell repertoires in COVID-19. The wider study: The cDNA or gDNA used as material had been derived from T cells, B-cell-depleted T cells, or PBMCs.

With 1 base removed from V and 2 bases from J, the gap between germline ends came to 9 bases. The CDR3 is 15 amino acids. CDR1 is LGHDT and CDR2 is YNNKEL in the germline V gene (reference sequence). Produced via immunoSEQ multiplex PCR; TCRdb's table is partial and in-frame only. The sample includes about 150,000 clones, approximately 83% of them seen just once. Input material: peripheral blood. The V call is TRBV3-1 (or the pseudogene TRBV3-2), the J call TRBJ1-5; D call uncertain. This TCR was sampled from a man in his 70s who had recovered from COVID-19. The CDR3 reads CASSQGVEGNQPQHF. As DNA, the CDR3 is TGTGCCAGCAGCCAAGGGGTTGAGGGCAATCAGCCCCAGCATTTT.